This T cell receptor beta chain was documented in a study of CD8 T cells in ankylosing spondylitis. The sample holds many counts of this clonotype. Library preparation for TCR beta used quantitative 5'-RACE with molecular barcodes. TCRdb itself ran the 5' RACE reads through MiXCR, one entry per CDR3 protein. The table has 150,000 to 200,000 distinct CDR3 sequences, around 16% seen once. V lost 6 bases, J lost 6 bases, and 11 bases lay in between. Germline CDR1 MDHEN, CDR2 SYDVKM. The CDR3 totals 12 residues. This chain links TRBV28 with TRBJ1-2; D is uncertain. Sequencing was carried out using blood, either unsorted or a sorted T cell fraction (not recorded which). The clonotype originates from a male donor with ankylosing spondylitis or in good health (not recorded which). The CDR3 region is CASRLPTDGYTF. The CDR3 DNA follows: TGTGCCAGCAGACTTCCTACAGATGGCTACACCTTC.